These 5 T cell receptor beta chains originate from one sample sequenced in a study of T cell changes during pregnancy in multiple sclerosis. Repertoires were generated with immunoSEQ multiplex PCR, while TCRdb's copy carries only in-frame clones and drops some. The sample holds some 61,000 clones, roughly nine tenths seen once. Here the sequenced sample was peripheral blood, taken in the second trimester of pregnancy. These receptors were collected from a female donor with multiple sclerosis, enrolled in a pregnancy study.

J is TRBJ2-2 and V is TRBV5-6, with D tentatively TRBD2 (5 bases). Trimming took off 4 bases at V and 0 bases at J, with 13 bases between the two ends. Germline values: CDR1 SGHDT, CDR2 YYEEEE. The CDR3 sequence is 16 residues long. This CDR3 is CASSVGPGANTGELFF. The CDR3 nucleotides are TGTGCCAGCAGCGTCGGGCCCGGGGCGAACACCGGGGAGCTGTTTTTT.

This chain links TRBV9 with TRBJ2-5, with D hard to call. The CDR3 loop spans 14 amino acids. V was shortened by 0 bases and J by 4 bases, with 10 bases between the two germline ends. Germline V gives CDR1 SGDLS, CDR2 YYNGEE. The CDR3 spells CASSVGSLGETQYF. The CDR3 coding sequence is TGTGCCAGCAGCGTAGGGAGTCTGGGAGAGACCCAGTACTTC.

This chain joins TRBV2 and TRBJ1-5; D gene unclear. This CDR3 spans 17 amino acids. Looked up from germline, CDR1 is SNHLY and CDR2 is FYNNEI. V was trimmed by 3 bases and J by 3 bases, leaving 18 bases between them. The CDR3 DNA is TGTGCCAGCAGTGAGGGCTGGCGGGGATCAACCAATCAGCCCCAGCATTTT. The encoded protein is CASSEGWRGSTNQPQHF.

A single count supports this clone. This sequence joins TRBV5-1 and TRBJ1-3; perhaps TRBD1 as D (6 bases). The length of the CDR3 is 13 residues. V shed 3 bases and J shed 5 bases, with 9 bases lying between them. Germline CDR1 reads SGHRS; CDR2 reads YFSETQ. The CDR3 protein is CASSWDMRNTIYF. The CDR3 DNA is TGCGCCAGCAGCTGGGACATGAGAAACACCATATATTTT. Together with reference TRBV5-1 and TRBJ1-3, the CDR3 gives the full variable domain: KAGVTQTPRYLIKTRGQQVTLSCSPISGHRSVSWYQQTPGQGLQFLFEYFSETQRNKGNFPGRFSGRQFSNSRSEMNVSTLELGDSALYLCASSWDMRNTIYFGEGSWLTVV.

The V gene is TRBV4-3, the J gene TRBJ1-5, with D uncertain. V shed 0 bases and J shed 6 bases, with 12 bases lying between them. The germline V gene encodes CDR1 LGHNA and CDR2 YSLEER. The CDR3 totals 15 residues. CDR3 coding DNA: TGCGCCAGCAGCCAAGATTCCGGAGGCACTCAGCCCCAGCATTTT. Protein product: CASSQDSGGTQPQHF.